This T cell receptor beta chain emerged from a study of blood T cell repertoires in COVID-19. Overall study: Specimens from acute and convalescent COVID-19 originated in the United States, Italy and Spain. Sample material is recorded as cDNA or gDNA derived from T cells, B-cell-depleted T cells, or PBMCs.

Original data processing: Amplification of reference gene primers was used by the study to estimate nucleated cell counts. Libraries were prepared by immunoSEQ multiplex PCR; TCRdb keeps only in-frame clonotypes and omits some of them. The DNA gave D and trimming, while V, J and clone size come from that table. Of 50,000 to 55,000 clones detected, roughly 87% appear once; the ten largest clones hold 15% to 20%. Sequencing input: peripheral blood. This clonotype originated in a human donor with active COVID-19. The donor label of this sample is uncertain.

CDR3 coding DNA: TGTGCCAGCAGCTCGGGGACAGAAGAGACCCAGTACTTC. Its protein product is CASSSGTEETQYF. This chain joins TRBV5-4 and TRBJ2-5, with 7 bases aligning to TRBD1. This CDR3 contains 13 residues. Trimming took 3 bases from V and 3 from J; bases not matched to a gene: 2. Germline V CDR1 and CDR2: SGHNT, YYREEE (reference sequence).